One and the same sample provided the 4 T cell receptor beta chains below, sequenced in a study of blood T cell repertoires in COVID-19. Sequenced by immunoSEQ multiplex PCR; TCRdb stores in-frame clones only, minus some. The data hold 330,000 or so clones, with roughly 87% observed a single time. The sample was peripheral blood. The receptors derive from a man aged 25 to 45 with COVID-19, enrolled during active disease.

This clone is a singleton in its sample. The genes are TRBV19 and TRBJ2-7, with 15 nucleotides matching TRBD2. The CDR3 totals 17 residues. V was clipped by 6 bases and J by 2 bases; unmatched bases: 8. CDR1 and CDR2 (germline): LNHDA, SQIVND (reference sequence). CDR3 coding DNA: TGTGCCAGTAGCCTTGGGAGGACTAGCGGGAGGGCCTACGAGCAGTACTTC. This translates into CASSLGRTSGRAYEQYF.

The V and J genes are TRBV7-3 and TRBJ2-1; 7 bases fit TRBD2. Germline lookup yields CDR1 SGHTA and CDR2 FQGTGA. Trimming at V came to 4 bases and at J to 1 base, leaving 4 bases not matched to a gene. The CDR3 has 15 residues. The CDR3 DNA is TGTGCCAGCAGCTCTCACGGGGGGTCCTACAATGAGCAGTTCTTC. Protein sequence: CASSSHGGSYNEQFF.

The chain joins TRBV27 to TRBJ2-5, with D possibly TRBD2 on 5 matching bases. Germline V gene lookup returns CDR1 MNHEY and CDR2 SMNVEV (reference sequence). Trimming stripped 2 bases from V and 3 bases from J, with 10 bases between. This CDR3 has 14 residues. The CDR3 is CASSLMGAKETQYF. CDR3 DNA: TGTGCCAGCAGTTTAATGGGAGCAAAAGAGACCCAGTACTTC.

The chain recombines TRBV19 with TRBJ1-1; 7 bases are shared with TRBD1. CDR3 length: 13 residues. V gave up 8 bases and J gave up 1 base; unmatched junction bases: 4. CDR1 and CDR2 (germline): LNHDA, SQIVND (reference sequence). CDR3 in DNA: TGTGCCAGTGCCAGGGGGTGGAACACTGAAGCTTTCTTT. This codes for CASARGWNTEAFF.